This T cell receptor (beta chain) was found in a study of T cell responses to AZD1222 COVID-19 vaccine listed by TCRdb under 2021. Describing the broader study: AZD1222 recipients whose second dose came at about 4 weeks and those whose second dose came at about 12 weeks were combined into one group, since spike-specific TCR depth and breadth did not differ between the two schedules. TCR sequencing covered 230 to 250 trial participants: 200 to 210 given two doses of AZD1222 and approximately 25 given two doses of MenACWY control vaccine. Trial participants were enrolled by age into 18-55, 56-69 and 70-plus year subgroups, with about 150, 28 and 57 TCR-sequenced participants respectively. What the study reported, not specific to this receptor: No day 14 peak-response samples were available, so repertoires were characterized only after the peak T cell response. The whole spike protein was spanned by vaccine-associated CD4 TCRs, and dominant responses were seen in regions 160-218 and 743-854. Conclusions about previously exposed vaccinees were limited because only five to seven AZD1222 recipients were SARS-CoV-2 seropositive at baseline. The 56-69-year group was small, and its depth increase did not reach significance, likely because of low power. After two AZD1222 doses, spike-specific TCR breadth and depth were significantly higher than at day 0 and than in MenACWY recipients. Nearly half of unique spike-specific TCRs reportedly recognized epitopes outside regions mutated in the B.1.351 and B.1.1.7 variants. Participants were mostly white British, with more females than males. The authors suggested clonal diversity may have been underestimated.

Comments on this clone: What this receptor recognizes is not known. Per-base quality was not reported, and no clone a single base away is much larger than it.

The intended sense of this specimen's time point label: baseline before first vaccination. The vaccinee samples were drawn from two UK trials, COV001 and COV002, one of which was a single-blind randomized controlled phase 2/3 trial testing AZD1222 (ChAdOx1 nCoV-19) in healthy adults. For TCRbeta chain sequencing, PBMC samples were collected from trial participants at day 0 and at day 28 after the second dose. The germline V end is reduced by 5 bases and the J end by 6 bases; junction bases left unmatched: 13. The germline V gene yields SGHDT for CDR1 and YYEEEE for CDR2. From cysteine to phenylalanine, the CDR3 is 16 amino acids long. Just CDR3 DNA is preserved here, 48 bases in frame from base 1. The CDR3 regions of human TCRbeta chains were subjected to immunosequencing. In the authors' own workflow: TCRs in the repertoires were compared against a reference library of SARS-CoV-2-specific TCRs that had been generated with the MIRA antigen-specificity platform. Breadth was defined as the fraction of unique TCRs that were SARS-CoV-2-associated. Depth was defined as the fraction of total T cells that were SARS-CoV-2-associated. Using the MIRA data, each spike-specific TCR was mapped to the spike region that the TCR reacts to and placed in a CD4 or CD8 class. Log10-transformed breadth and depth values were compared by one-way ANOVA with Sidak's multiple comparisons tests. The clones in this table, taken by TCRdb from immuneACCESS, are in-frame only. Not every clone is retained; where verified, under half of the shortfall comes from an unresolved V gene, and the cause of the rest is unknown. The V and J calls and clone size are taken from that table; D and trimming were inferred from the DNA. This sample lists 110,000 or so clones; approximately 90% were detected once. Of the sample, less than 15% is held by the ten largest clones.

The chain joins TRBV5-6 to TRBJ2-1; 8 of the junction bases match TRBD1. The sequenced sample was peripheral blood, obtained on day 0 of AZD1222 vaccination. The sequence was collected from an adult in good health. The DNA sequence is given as TGTGCCAGCAGTGACTCGCGACAGGGGTGGGTCAATGAGCAGTTCTTC. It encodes CASSDSRQGWVNEQFF.